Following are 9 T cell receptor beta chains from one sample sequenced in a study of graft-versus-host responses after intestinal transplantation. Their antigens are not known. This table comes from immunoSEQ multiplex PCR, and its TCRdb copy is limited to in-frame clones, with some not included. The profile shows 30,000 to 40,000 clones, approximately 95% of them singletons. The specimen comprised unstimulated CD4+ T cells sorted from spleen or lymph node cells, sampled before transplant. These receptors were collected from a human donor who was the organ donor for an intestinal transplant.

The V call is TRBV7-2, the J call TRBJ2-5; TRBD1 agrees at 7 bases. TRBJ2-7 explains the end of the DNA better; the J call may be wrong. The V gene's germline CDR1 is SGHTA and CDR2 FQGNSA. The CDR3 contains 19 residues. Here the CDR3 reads CASSPRVRTGALFSYEQYF. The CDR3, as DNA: TGTGCCAGCAGCCCACGGGTGAGGACAGGTGCGCTTTTCTCCTACGAGCAGTACTTC.

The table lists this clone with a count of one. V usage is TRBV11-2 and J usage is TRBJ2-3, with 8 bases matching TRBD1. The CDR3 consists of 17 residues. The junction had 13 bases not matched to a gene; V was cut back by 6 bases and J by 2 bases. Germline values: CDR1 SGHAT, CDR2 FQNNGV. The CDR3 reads CASSHLLRTGTTDTQYF. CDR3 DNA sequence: TGTGCCAGCAGTCATTTGCTTCGGACAGGGACCACAGATACGCAGTATTTT.

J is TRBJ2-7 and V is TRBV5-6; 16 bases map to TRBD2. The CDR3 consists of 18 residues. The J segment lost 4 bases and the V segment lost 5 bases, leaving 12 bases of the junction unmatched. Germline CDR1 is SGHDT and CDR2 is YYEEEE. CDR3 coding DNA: TGTGCCAGCAGTCGCCCAGGGACTAGCGGGGGGGCCGGGTACGAGCAGTACTTC. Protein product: CASSRPGTSGGAGYEQYF.

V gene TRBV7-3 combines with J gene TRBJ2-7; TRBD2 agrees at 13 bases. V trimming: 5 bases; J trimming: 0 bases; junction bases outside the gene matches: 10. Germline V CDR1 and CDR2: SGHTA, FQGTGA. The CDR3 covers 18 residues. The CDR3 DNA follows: TGTGCCAGCAGCGCCACCGGGACTAGCGGGGTTAGCTCCTACGAGCAGTACTTC. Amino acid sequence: CASSATGTSGVSSYEQYF.

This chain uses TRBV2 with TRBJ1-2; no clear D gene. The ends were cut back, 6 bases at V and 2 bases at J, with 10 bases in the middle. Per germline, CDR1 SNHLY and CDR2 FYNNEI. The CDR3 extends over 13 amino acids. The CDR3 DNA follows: TGTGCCAGCAGGGAGGCAGAAAACTATGGCTACACCTTC. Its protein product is CASREAENYGYTF.

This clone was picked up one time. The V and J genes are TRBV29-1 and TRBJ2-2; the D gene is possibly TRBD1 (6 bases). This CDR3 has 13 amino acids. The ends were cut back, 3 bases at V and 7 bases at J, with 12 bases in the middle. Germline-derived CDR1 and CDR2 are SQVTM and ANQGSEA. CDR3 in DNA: TGCAGCGTTGAGTTGGGGGCGGGCGGGGAGCTGTTTTTT. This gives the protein CSVELGAGGELFF.

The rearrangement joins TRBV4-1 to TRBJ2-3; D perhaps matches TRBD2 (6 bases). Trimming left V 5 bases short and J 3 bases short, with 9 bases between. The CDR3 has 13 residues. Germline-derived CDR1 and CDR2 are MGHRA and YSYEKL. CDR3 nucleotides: TGCGCCAGCAGCAAAGGGACTACAGATACGCAGTATTTT. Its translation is CASSKGTTDTQYF.

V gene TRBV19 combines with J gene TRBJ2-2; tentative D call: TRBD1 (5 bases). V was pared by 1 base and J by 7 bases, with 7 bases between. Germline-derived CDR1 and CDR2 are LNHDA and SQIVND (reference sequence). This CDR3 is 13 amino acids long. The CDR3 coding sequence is TGTGCCAGTAGTATAGGGGGCGGCGGGGAGCTGTTTTTT. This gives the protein CASSIGGGGELFF.

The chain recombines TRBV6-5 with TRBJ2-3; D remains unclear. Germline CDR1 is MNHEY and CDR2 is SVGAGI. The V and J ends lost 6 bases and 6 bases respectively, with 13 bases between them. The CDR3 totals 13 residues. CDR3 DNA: TGTGCCAGCAGCCCCCGGGCCGGGGATACGCAGTATTTT. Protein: CASSPRAGDTQYF.